A selection of T cell receptor beta chains follows, all from one sample in a study of cytomegalovirus exposure and HLA in healthy donors. Sequencing used immunoSEQ multiplex PCR; TCRdb keeps in-frame clones, though not all of them. This sample lists roughly 120,000 clones; its ten largest clones have around 3.9%. Input material: PBMCs. These receptors all come from a man aged 18-30 years in good health and CMV-seronegative. Both conserved end residues are part of each CDR3. The D gene is left open where the match is weak.

CDR3 | DNA | J | V | D | length
CASSPTSGTYEQYF | TGTGCCAGCAGCCCGACTAGCGGGACCTACGAGCAGTACTTC | TRBJ2-7 | TRBV4-2 | TRBD2 | 14
CASSEKPERVGDTQYF | TGTGCCAGCAGTGAAAAGCCCGAGAGAGTTGGTGATACGCAGTATTTT | TRBJ2-3 | TRBV6-1 | . | 16
CASSVGSSAGGISPLHF | TGTGCCAGCAGCGTAGGAAGTTCGGCAGGGGGCATTTCACCCCTCCACTTT | TRBJ1-6 | TRBV9 | TRBD1 | 17
CASSRSREAEQFF | TGTGCCAGCAGCAGATCCAGGGAGGCTGAGCAGTTCTTC | TRBJ2-1 | TRBV7-2 | . | 13
CASSPRQGASTEAFF | TGTGCCAGCAGCCCCCGACAGGGGGCGTCCACTGAAGCTTTCTTT | TRBJ1-1 | TRBV9 | TRBD1 | 15
CASSEGQINEKLFF | TGCGCCAGCAGCGAGGGACAGATTAATGAAAAACTGTTTTTT | TRBJ1-4 | TRBV10-1 | TRBD1 | 14
CASTPGSPGYNEQFF | TGCGCCAGCACCCCGGGGAGCCCTGGCTACAATGAGCAGTTCTTC | TRBJ2-1 | TRBV5-1 | . | 15
CARTINSGRRAYEQYF | TGTGCCAGGACGATAAATAGCGGGAGGCGGGCCTACGAGCAGTACTTC | TRBJ2-7 | TRBV9 | TRBD2 | 16
CASSPDKGLYNEQFF | TGCGCCAGCAGCCCGGACAAGGGCCTTTACAATGAGCAGTTCTTC | TRBJ2-1 | TRBV5-1 | . | 15
CAWSVGDGGFHTF | TGTGCCTGGAGTGTAGGTGACGGAGGCTTCCACACCTTC | TRBJ1-2 | TRBV30 | . | 13
CASTFGAEAFF | TGTGCCAGCACGTTTGGAGCTGAAGCTTTCTTT | TRBJ1-1 | TRBV28 | . | 11
CASSQGARAASGANVLTF | TGCGCCAGCAGCCAAGGAGCGAGGGCGGCCTCTGGGGCCAACGTCCTGACTTTC | TRBJ2-6 | TRBV4-1 | . | 18
CASSSLTGGHEKLFF | TGTGCCAGCAGTTCCTTGACAGGGGGCCATGAAAAACTGTTTTTT | TRBJ1-4 | TRBV28 | TRBD1 | 15
CASRRAGTGDYGYTF | TGTGCCAGCAGGCGAGCCGGGACAGGGGACTATGGCTACACCTTC | TRBJ1-2 | TRBV2 | TRBD1 | 15
CASSSPGRGNTGELFF | TGCGCCAGCAGCTCCCCCGGCAGGGGTAACACCGGGGAGCTGTTTTTT | TRBJ2-2 | TRBV5-1 | . | 16
CASTGTGNRNEQFF | TGTGCCAGCACCGGGACAGGGAATAGGAATGAGCAGTTCTTC | TRBJ2-1 | TRBV25-1 | TRBD1 | 14
CASSDGPGLGYEQYF | TGTGCCAGCAGTGATGGTCCGGGACTAGGGTACGAGCAGTACTTC | TRBJ2-7 | TRBV6-1 | TRBD2 | 15
CASSSSRTVNTEAFF | TGTGCCAGCAGTTCGTCCCGGACAGTGAACACTGAAGCTTTCTTT | TRBJ1-1 | TRBV27 | . | 15
CASSLPLGSGRAGTDTQYF | TGTGCCAGCAGCCTTCCCCTAGGGAGCGGGAGGGCCGGCACAGATACGCAGTATTTT | TRBJ2-3 | TRBV7-9 | TRBD2 | 19
CASSRIDRAKNIQYF | TGTGCCAGCAGTCGCATCGACAGGGCCAAAAACATTCAGTACTTC | TRBJ2-4 | TRBV6-1 | . | 15
CASSYGPGGGYTF | TGTGCCAGCAGCTACGGGCCAGGGGGTGGCTACACCTTC | TRBJ1-2 | TRBV6-6 | TRBD1 | 13
CASSVGGGISYNEQFF | TGTGCCAGCAGCGTAGGAGGCGGGATATCCTACAATGAGCAGTTCTTC | TRBJ2-1 | TRBV9 | . | 16
CAISETWAGAHDEQYF | TGTGCCATCAGCGAAACCTGGGCGGGAGCACACGACGAGCAGTACTTC | TRBJ2-7 | TRBV10-3 | TRBD2 | 16
CASSQSGRGSHYGYTF | TGCGCCAGCAGTCAATCCGGCAGAGGATCCCACTATGGCTACACCTTC | TRBJ1-2 | TRBV23-1 | . | 16
CASSRGHPTSTDTQYF | TGTGCCAGCAGCCGGGGACACCCTACAAGCACAGATACGCAGTATTTT | TRBJ2-3 | TRBV7-2 | . | 16
CASTSPGEARGEKLFF | TGTGCCAGTACTTCCCCGGGGGAGGCCCGGGGTGAAAAACTGTTTTTT | TRBJ1-4 | TRBV19 | . | 16
CASSGRDLPYNEQFF | TGTGCCAGCAGCGGCCGGGACTTACCCTACAATGAGCAGTTCTTC | TRBJ2-1 | TRBV2 | . | 15
CASSQPGQGYNEQFF | TGTGCCAGCAGCCAACCGGGACAGGGCTACAATGAGCAGTTCTTC | TRBJ2-1 | TRBV6-6 | TRBD1 | 15
CASSVALRYGYTF | TGTGCCAGCAGTGTGGCGCTCAGGTATGGCTACACCTTC | TRBJ1-2 | TRBV6-1 | . | 13
CASSDRGSSNQPQHF | TGTGCCAGCAGCGACAGGGGATCAAGCAATCAGCCCCAGCATTTT | TRBJ1-5 | TRBV6-1 | TRBD1 | 15
CASSLLWTSGKETQYF | TGTGCCAGCAGTTTATTATGGACTAGCGGGAAAGAGACCCAGTACTTC | TRBJ2-5 | TRBV27 | TRBD2 | 16
CASSLTGTSYTGELFF | TGTGCCAGCAGCCTTACCGGGACTAGCTACACCGGGGAGCTGTTTTTT | TRBJ2-2 | TRBV11-2 | TRBD2 | 16
CASSPTSGRGMVGELFF | TGTGCCAGCAGCCCTACTAGCGGGAGAGGGATGGTGGGGGAGCTGTTTTTT | TRBJ2-2 | TRBV9 | TRBD2 | 17
CASSRGVGGYTF | TGTGCCAGCAGTCGGGGAGTCGGGGGCTACACCTTC | TRBJ1-2 | TRBV27 | . | 12
CASSKRTMDYEQYF | TGTGCCAGCAGCAAAAGGACTATGGACTACGAGCAGTACTTC | TRBJ2-7 | TRBV21-1 | . | 14
CASSPGGALTREQYF | TGTGCCAGCAGCCCAGGGGGCGCTTTAACGCGAGAGCAGTACTTC | TRBJ2-7 | TRBV7-2 | TRBD1 | 15
CASSLGRAETQYF | TGCGCCAGCAGCTTGGGCCGAGCGGAGACCCAGTACTTC | TRBJ2-5 | TRBV5-1 | . | 13
CASSFGGRDTDTQYF | TGTGCCAGCAGTTTCGGGGGTAGGGATACAGATACGCAGTATTTT | TRBJ2-3 | TRBV28 | . | 15
CASSLGLAGGLQETQYF | TGTGCCAGCAGCTTAGGTCTAGCGGGGGGCCTTCAAGAGACCCAGTACTTC | TRBJ2-5 | TRBV7-8 | TRBD2 | 17
CATSRGLNNEQFF | TGTGCCACCAGCAGAGGACTTAACAATGAGCAGTTCTTC | TRBJ2-1 | TRBV15 | . | 13
CASSQGHLLTSYEQYF | TGTGCCAGCAGTCAAGGACATCTACTAACCTCCTACGAGCAGTACTTC | TRBJ2-7 | TRBV27 | . | 16
CASNPGINQPQHF | TGCGCCAGCAACCCAGGGATAAATCAGCCCCAGCATTTT | TRBJ1-5 | TRBV10-2 | . | 13
CASKMGQGLRGEKLFF | TGTGCCAGCAAGATGGGGCAGGGGCTTCGGGGTGAAAAACTGTTTTTT | TRBJ1-4 | TRBV28 | . | 16
CASSFGTSGRTGTDTQYF | TGTGCCAGCAGTTTTGGGACTAGCGGGAGGACCGGCACAGATACGCAGTATTTT | TRBJ2-3 | TRBV28 | TRBD2 | 18
CASSIRGGQANEQFF | TGCGCCAGCAGCATCAGGGGGGGACAGGCCAATGAGCAGTTCTTC | TRBJ2-1 | TRBV5-1 | . | 15